These T cell receptor beta chains were read from a single sample in a study of blood T cell repertoires in COVID-19. Clones were read by immunoSEQ multiplex PCR, and TCRdb kept only the in-frame ones, dropping some. The repertoire consists of a few hundred thousand clones, with approximately 79% occurring once and the leading ten covering roughly 4%. The sequenced sample was PBMCs or T cells enriched from blood (not recorded which). The source is a man aged 25 to 40 with acute COVID-19. Each CDR3 is given with its conserved first and last residue. The D gene is left open where the match is weak. Rows may omit the clone size; those that give it use once, few, many or a size class.

J	V	size	D	DNA	CDR3
TRBJ1-1	TRBV3-1/TRBV3-2	once	.	TGTGCCAGCAGCCAAGCAGGGGAGGCTTTCTTT	CASSQAGEAFF
TRBJ2-5	TRBV5-4	.	.	TGTGCCAGCAGCTTGAGGGCGGGGCAGAAAGAGACCCAGTACTTC	CASSLRAGQKETQYF
TRBJ1-1	TRBV12-5	.	.	TGTGCTAGCCTTAATGGGGCCCGTTTAGCTTTCTTT	CASLNGARLAFF
TRBJ2-5	TRBV5-4	few	.	TGTGCTCAAGGATCCCCAACCCAGGGAAGGGAGACCCAGTACTTC	CAQGSPTQGRETQYF
TRBJ1-1	TRBV11-3	.	.	TGTGCCAGCAGCTTTTCGGGGAACACTGAAGCTTTCTTT	CASSFSGNTEAFF
TRBJ1-5	TRBV18	.	.	TGTGCCAGCTCACCATTACGCGGATACAATCAGCCCCAGCATTTT	CASSPLRGYNQPQHF
TRBJ2-1	TRBV7-9	once	.	TGTGCCAGCTCCCCTGGGGGGGGCGCCTGGAATGAGCAGTTCTTC	CASSPGGGAWNEQFF
TRBJ1-1	TRBV14	.	.	TGTGCCAGCAGCCCCGGGGGTAGTGTGAACACTGAAGCTTTCTTT	CASSPGGSVNTEAFF
TRBJ1-3	TRBV5-8	.	.	TGTGCCAGCAGCTTGATAATGTCTGGGACTTCTGGAAACACCATATATTTT	CASSLIMSGTSGNTIYF
TRBJ2-3	TRBV9	.	TRBD2	TGTGCCAGCATCGGGACTAGTAATACGCAGTATTTT	CASIGTSNTQYF
TRBJ2-1	TRBV25-1	.	.	TGTGCCAGCCCGTGGAGGGTAATTCGCGGTGAGCAGTTCTTC	CASPWRVIRGEQFF
TRBJ1-2	TRBV5-1	.	TRBD1	TGCGCCAGCAGCTTGACCGGACAGGGAGGTACGGGCTACACCTTC	CASSLTGQGGTGYTF
TRBJ2-2	TRBV29-1	.	.	TGCAGCGTTGTCCTAGGTCCCGAATACACCGGGGAGCTGTTTTTT	CSVVLGPEYTGELFF
TRBJ2-2	TRBV7-9	.	TRBD2	TGTGCCAGTTCACTAGCGGGACGTACCGGGGAGCTGTTTTTT	CASSLAGRTGELFF
TRBJ1-6	TRBV11-3	.	.	TGTGCCAGCAGCTTAGAAATTACAGGGTCCCCTTCACCCCTCCACTTT	CASSLEITGSPSPLHF
TRBJ1-1	TRBV12-3/TRBV12-4	.	TRBD1	TGTGCCAGCAGGCGACAGGGTGGCACTGAAGCTTTCTTT	CASRRQGGTEAFF
TRBJ1-6	TRBV13	.	TRBD1	TGTGCCAGCAGCTTAGGGGCAGGGGGATATAATTCACCCCTCCACTTT	CASSLGAGGYNSPLHF
TRBJ1-2	TRBV7-2	.	TRBD1	TGTGCCAGCAGCTTCCCCGCGGACAGGGGCTATGGCTACACCTTC	CASSFPADRGYGYTF
TRBJ1-5	TRBV24-1	.	.	TGTGCCACCAGTGCTCCGGACAGTCATCAGCCCCAGCATTTT	CATSAPDSHQPQHF
TRBJ1-2	TRBV7-2	.	TRBD1	TGTGCCAGCAGCTCCCGGACAGGGGAACACTACACCTTC	CASSSRTGEHYTF
TRBJ2-2	TRBV19	.	TRBD1	TGTGCCAGTACTATGGGACCGGGACAGACAACCGGGGAGCTGTTTTTT	CASTMGPGQTTGELFF
TRBJ1-1	TRBV7-9	.	.	TGTGCCAGCAGCCCCGATAGGGGAGGAACTGAAGCTTTCTTT	CASSPDRGGTEAFF
TRBJ1-1	TRBV27	.	.	TGTGCCAGGGACATCTACACTGAAGCTTTCTTT	CARDIYTEAFF
TRBJ2-1	TRBV11-2	.	.	TGTGCCAGCACCACAATTTATCGACAGAATGAGCAGTTCTTC	CASTTIYRQNEQFF
TRBJ1-6	TRBV5-4	.	TRBD1	TGTGCCAGCAGCTCAGGGACAGGGGGCAAATCACCCCTCCACTTT	CASSSGTGGKSPLHF
TRBJ1-2	TRBV30	.	TRBD1	TGTGCCTGGAGTGGGGCAGACAGGGGGCCACCGTACTATGGCTACACCTTC	CAWSGADRGPPYYGYTF
TRBJ2-5	TRBV6-1	.	.	TGTGCCAGCAGTGAAACAGGTGAAGAGACCCAGTACTTC	CASSETGEETQYF
TRBJ2-5	TRBV6-5	.	.	TGTGCCAGCAGTTCGACAGTTTGGGAGACCCAGTACTTC	CASSSTVWETQYF
TRBJ1-3	TRBV15	.	.	TGTGCCACCAGCAGTTTCGGGGTATCAGGGGCCTCTGGAAACACCATATATTTT	CATSSFGVSGASGNTIYF
TRBJ1-2	TRBV28	.	.	TGTGCCAGCAGTTTCCCCTCGGCCGTATCAGGAGGCTACACCTTC	CASSFPSAVSGGYTF
TRBJ2-1	TRBV7-9	.	TRBD2	TGTGCCAGCAGCTTTAGAGGACTAGCGGGAGTTGAGCAGTTCTTC	CASSFRGLAGVEQFF
TRBJ1-1	TRBV28	.	.	TGTGCCAGCAGTTTACCGGGGGGGGTCTCTGAAGCTTTCTTT	CASSLPGGVSEAFF
TRBJ1-1	TRBV7-9	.	TRBD1	TGTGCCAGCAGCGGCCGGGACAGGGGAGAAACTGAAGCTTTCTTT	CASSGRDRGETEAFF
TRBJ1-3	TRBV6-5	.	.	TGTGCCAGCGCCGGGTTCTCTGGAAACACCATATATTTT	CASAGFSGNTIYF
TRBJ2-5	TRBV10-3	.	.	TGTGCCATCAAAGGGCCCTCAGGGGCCCCAACGGAGACCCAGTACTTC	CAIKGPSGAPTETQYF
TRBJ1-1	TRBV12-3/TRBV12-4	.	TRBD1	TGTGCCAGCAGTTTAGTCGGGACAGGGGAAGCTTTCTTT	CASSLVGTGEAFF
TRBJ2-1	TRBV5-1	.	TRBD2	TGTGCCAGCAGCTCGGGACTAGCGGGGAACAATGAGCAGTTCTTC	CASSSGLAGNNEQFF
TRBJ1-1	TRBV2	.	.	TGTGCCAGCAGTAGAGACGGGAGCACTGAAGCTTTCTTT	CASSRDGSTEAFF
TRBJ1-5	TRBV24-1	once	.	TGTGCCGTCCATGCAGGGAATTCAAATCAGCCCCAGCATTTT	CAVHAGNSNQPQHF
TRBJ1-1	TRBV2	.	TRBD1	TGTGCCAGCAGTGGGACAGGGGGCAGAACTGAAGCTTTCTTT	CASSGTGGRTEAFF
TRBJ2-2	TRBV6-5	.	TRBD2	TGTGCCAGCTCCCGGGGAGGGCGGAACACCGGGGAGCTGTTTTTT	CASSRGGRNTGELFF
TRBJ1-6	TRBV27	.	.	TGTGCCAGCAGTTACGGGAACGCCTCACCCCTCCACTTT	CASSYGNASPLHF
TRBJ1-4	TRBV6-5	.	TRBD1	TGTGCCAGCAGTTACTCGGAAGGGACAGGGGTACTGTTTTTT	CASSYSEGTGVLFF
TRBJ2-3	TRBV9	.	TRBD2	TGTGCCAGCAGCGACGGGACTAGCGGGAGAAATACGCAGTATTTT	CASSDGTSGRNTQYF